One and the same sample provided the 9 T cell receptor beta chains below, sequenced in a study of OX40 agonist ivuxolimab in advanced cancers. The protocol was immunoSEQ multiplex PCR, while the TCRdb copy is restricted to in-frame clones and leaves out a portion. Among some 60,000 clones listed, around 87% were seen once. The input for sequencing was CD4+ or CD8+ T cells sorted from blood, taken in a trial of the OX40 agonist ivuxolimab. These receptors all come from an adult with an advanced solid tumor such as melanoma, head and neck, liver or kidney cancer.

This clone was observed once. This chain joins TRBV7-9 and TRBJ1-2, with 12 bases aligning to TRBD1. The CDR3 has 15 residues. Germline V lookup: CDR1 SEHNR, CDR2 FQNEAQ (reference sequence). With V trimmed by 0 bases and J by 8 bases, 4 bases remained unmatched. The CDR3 region is CASSLAGTGGRGYTF. DNA of the CDR3: TGTGCCAGCAGCTTAGCCGGGACAGGGGGCCGAGGCTACACCTTC.

This chain connects TRBV21-1 to TRBJ2-7; TRBD1 was called by the table and not checked on the DNA. TRBV21-1 is termed a pseudogene. CDR3 length: 12 amino acids. The CDR3 sequence is CASSKVGAEQYF. In DNA, the CDR3 is TGTGCCAGCAGCAAAGTGGGGGCCGAGCAGTACTTC.

The genes are TRBV9 and TRBJ2-7; D might be TRBD2 (6 bases). V gave up 0 bases and J gave up 1 base, with 11 bases separating them. Germline values: CDR1 SGDLS, CDR2 YYNGEE. The CDR3 is 15 amino acids. The CDR3 nucleotides read TGTGCCAGCAGCGTAGTAGCGGATAGTTCCTACGAGCAGTACTTC. Translated: CASSVVADSSYEQYF.

In its sample, this clone was seen once. This chain uses TRBV18 with TRBJ2-7; D may be TRBD2 (6 bases). The CDR3 consists of 13 residues. Germline V gene lookup returns CDR1 KGHSH and CDR2 LQKENI. V lost 1 base to trimming and J lost 3 bases, with 7 bases between them. The CDR3 DNA reads as TGTGCCAGCTCACCACGGAGGGACTACGAGCAGTACTTC. This codes for CASSPRRDYEQYF.

To note about this clone: Different DNA sequences within this sample yield the same CDR3. This chain uses TRBV7-2 with TRBJ1-2; TRBD1 aligns across 8 bases. The germline gives CDR1 SGHTA, CDR2 FQGNSA. J gave up 0 bases and V 0 bases, and 0 bases lay outside the gene matches. The CDR3 length is 15 residues. The CDR3 loop reads CASSLAGQANYGYTF. DNA of the CDR3: TGTGCCAGCAGCTTAGCGGGACAGGCTAACTATGGCTACACCTTC.

The V gene is TRBV7-9, the J gene TRBJ2-5; D might be TRBD2 (6 bases). Germline V CDR1 and CDR2: SEHNR, FQNEAQ (reference sequence). The V gene lost 1 base and the J gene lost 5 bases, with 17 bases spanning the gap. This CDR3 has 16 amino acids. This chain's CDR3 is CASSLELASGWETQYF. In DNA, the CDR3 is TGTGCCAGCAGCTTAGAACTAGCCTCGGGTTGGGAGACCCAGTACTTC.

The genes are TRBV6-1 and TRBJ1-2, with D possibly matching TRBD1 (5 bases). Trimming removed 3 bases at V and 3 bases at J, with 14 bases between. Germline values: CDR1 MNHNS, CDR2 SASEGT. CDR3 length: 15 residues. CDR3 nucleotide sequence: TGTGCCAGCAGTGATCCGGGACGGAGCTACTATGGCTACACCTTC. It encodes CASSDPGRSYYGYTF.

The chain recombines TRBV5-5 with TRBJ2-5; D unclear. The CDR3 has 13 residues. Germline V CDR1 and CDR2: SGHKS, YYEKEE (reference sequence). Trimming removed 0 bases at V and 2 bases at J, with 5 bases between. The CDR3 spells CASSLARQETQYF. CDR3 bases: TGTGCCAGCAGCTTGGCCAGGCAAGAGACCCAGTACTTC.

The V call is TRBV7-6, the J call TRBJ1-6; TRBD1 is a possible D gene (6 bases). Deletions cut 5 bases from V and 8 bases from J, with 13 bases between. The CDR3 has 14 residues. Germline CDR1 SGHVS, CDR2 FNYEAQ. The CDR3 region has the DNA TGTGCCAGCAGCACAGGGACACCACATTCACCCCTCCACTTT. Residues: CASSTGTPHSPLHF. Supplemented by reference TRBV7-6 and TRBJ1-6, the full variable domain reads GAGVSQSPRYKVTKRGQDVALRCDPISGHVSLYWYRQALGQGPEFLTYFNYEAQQDKSGLPNDRFSAERPEGSISTLTIQRTEQRDSAMYRCASSTGTPHSPLHFGNGTRLTVT.